The 19 T cell receptor beta chains in this list originate from one sample, sequenced in a study of blood T cells in healthy people across ages. Alongside a J-beta primer mix, a sample-barcoded 5' primer served in a second PCR lasting about 6 to 12 cycles. MiXCR, applied by TCRdb to the 5' RACE reads, yields one record per CDR3 protein. The sample records hundreds of thousands of distinct CDR3 sequences, roughly 25% being singletons. This sample was also put to use in a study of T cells of mothers and their children.

Sequencing was performed on blood. Receptors originate from a boy aged 5-17 years in good health.

This clonotype has only a few counts. This rearrangement joins TRBV9 to TRBJ2-3, with 9 bases aligning to TRBD2. The CDR3 extends over 15 amino acids. After removal of 1 base from V and 2 bases from J, the junction contained 2 bases not matched to a gene. The germline V gene encodes CDR1 SGDLS and CDR2 YYNGEE. CDR3 nucleotides: TGTGCCAGCAGCGTACTAGCGGGGAACACAGATACGCAGTATTTT. It specifies CASSVLAGNTDTQYF.

The V gene is TRBV7-3, the J gene TRBJ2-5; 7 bases are shared with TRBD1. The CDR3 spans 14 residues. J lost 2 bases, V lost 5 bases, and 5 bases had no gene match. Germline lookup yields CDR1 SGHTA and CDR2 FQGTGA. The CDR3 DNA reads as TGTGCCAGCAGCCAACGCAGGGGGCAAGAGACCCAGTACTTC. Amino acid sequence: CASSQRRGQETQYF.

This clonotype came up many times. The chain carries TRBV5-1 and TRBJ2-3; D remains unclear. The germline V gene has CDR1 SGHRS and CDR2 YFSETQ. The CDR3 spans 15 residues. Trimming cost V 0 bases and J 0 bases, with 8 bases left between them. The CDR3 is CASSLDRPSTDTQYF. CDR3 coding DNA: TGCGCCAGCAGCTTGGATCGGCCTAGCACAGATACGCAGTATTTT.

The chain uses TRBV7-2 and TRBJ2-1; D is unresolved. V gave up 5 bases and J gave up 0 bases, with 8 bases separating them. The CDR3 is 14 residues long. The germline V gene encodes CDR1 SGHTA and CDR2 FQGNSA. CDR3 DNA sequence: TGTGCCAGCAGCGAGAGTAGCTCCTACAATGAGCAGTTCTTC. Translation: CASSESSSYNEQFF.

In its sample, this clonotype was seen a few times. The V and J genes are TRBV2 and TRBJ2-7; maybe TRBD2 (5 bases). Germline values: CDR1 SNHLY, CDR2 FYNNEI. Trimming stripped 0 bases from V and 6 bases from J, with 12 bases between. The CDR3 runs to 14 residues. CDR3 amino acids: CASSEALRGLEQYF. The CDR3 DNA follows: TGTGCCAGCAGTGAAGCGCTTCGAGGGCTCGAGCAGTACTTC.

V usage is TRBV12-3 or TRBV12-4 and J usage is TRBJ2-5, with D perhaps TRBD2 (6 bases). This CDR3 region has 15 residues. V gave up 6 bases and J gave up 2 bases, with 16 bases separating them. The CDR3 spells CASRREATIQETQYF. CDR3 in DNA: TGTGCCAGCAGGAGGGAGGCAACAATACAAGAGACCCAGTACTTC.

This clonotype was seen a few times. The V gene is TRBV19, the J gene TRBJ2-1, with 9 bases matching TRBD2. Germline V gene sequence: CDR1 LNHDA, CDR2 SQIVND (reference sequence). There are 14 residues in the CDR3. Unmatched junction bases numbered 3, after V lost 3 bases and J lost 6 bases. The CDR3 bases are TGTGCCAGTAGTATGGGCGGGGGGGCCAATGAGCAGTTCTTC. It codes for CASSMGGGANEQFF. Looking up the rest from reference TRBV19 and TRBJ2-1 gives the full variable domain: DGGITQSPKYLFRKEGQNVTLSCEQNLNHDAMYWYRQDPGQGLRLIYYSQIVNDFQKGDIAEGYSVSREKKESFPLTVTSAQKNPTAFYLCASSMGGGANEQFFGPGTRLTVL.

V usage is TRBV10-3 and J usage is TRBJ1-2; D unresolved. The CDR3 contains 12 residues. The germline gives CDR1 ENHRY, CDR2 SYGVKD. Trimming took 2 bases from V and 12 from J, leaving 13 bases between them. The CDR3 loop reads CAISEGGPRNTF. The CDR3 DNA reads as TGTGCCATCAGTGAGGGCGGGCCCAGGAACACCTTC.

Details on this clonotype: A single base separates this from a much larger clone, so it may be a read error. Without the conserved terminal phenylalanine or tryptophan, this CDR3 likely stems from a read error. The chain employs TRBV7-2 and TRBJ1-2, with TRBD1 as a possible D gene (5 bases). The germline V gene has CDR1 SGHTA and CDR2 FQGNSA. This CDR3 is built from 13 residues. Trimming took 6 bases from V and 2 from J, leaving 10 bases between them. For the CDR3, the DNA is TGTGCCAGCAGTTCCTGGGACAACTATGGCTACACCCTC. Translating it yields CASSSWDNYGYTL.

This clonotype was observed a few times. The chain employs TRBV28 and TRBJ2-1, with D possibly matching TRBD1 (5 bases). Gene TRBJ2-7 matches the end of the DNA better, so the J call may be wrong. Per the germline V gene, CDR1 is MDHEN and CDR2 is SYDVKM. The CDR3 totals 13 residues. In DNA, the CDR3 is TGTGCCAGCAACTCCGAGTGGACAAACGAGCAGTACTTC. This codes for CASNSEWTNEQYF.

This clonotype was observed a handful of times. The chain combines TRBV27 with TRBJ2-3; D is perhaps TRBD1 (5 bases). The V and J ends lost 3 bases and 4 bases respectively, with 8 bases between them. The CDR3 sequence is 13 residues long. Looked up from germline, CDR1 is MNHEY and CDR2 is SMNVEV (reference sequence). The CDR3 nucleotides are TGTGCCAGCAGTTTTAAGACAGCAGATACGCAGTATTTT. It encodes CASSFKTADTQYF.

This clonotype was seen more than once but under ten times. The chain links TRBV29-1 to TRBJ1-1; tentative D call: TRBD1 (5 bases). This CDR3 comprises 13 residues. V lost 7 bases, J lost 3 bases, and 15 bases lay in between. CDR1 SQVTM and CDR2 ANQGSEA come from the germline V gene. CDR3 sequence (DNA): TGCAGCGCTCGTGGTGGGGGGGACACTGAAGCTTTCTTT. Translation: CSARGGGDTEAFF.

The chain recombines TRBV11-2 with TRBJ2-2, with D tentatively TRBD1 (5 bases). The CDR3 is made up of 13 amino acids. CDR1 is SGHAT and CDR2 is FQNNGV in the germline V gene. Deletions cut 0 bases from V and 8 bases from J, with 7 bases between. The CDR3 coding sequence is TGTGCCAGCAGCTTAGACAGGGTGGGGGAGCTGTTTTTT. Its translation is CASSLDRVGELFF.

This clonotype was seen only a few times. The V call is TRBV7-2, the J call TRBJ1-2; 7 nucleotides match TRBD1. V dropped 5 bases and J dropped 1; count of bases not matched to a gene: 4. This CDR3 is built from 14 residues. Germline CDR1 SGHTA, CDR2 FQGNSA. The CDR3 DNA is TGTGCCAGCAGCCCAGGGGGACATAACTATGGCTACACCTTC. Protein product: CASSPGGHNYGYTF.

The chain couples TRBV20-1 to TRBJ2-3; weak D call: TRBD2 (7 bases). Trimming took off 8 bases at V and 1 base at J, with 19 bases between the two ends. The CDR3 covers 15 residues. Germline-derived CDR1 and CDR2 are DFQATT and SNEGSKA (reference sequence). The CDR3 loop is CSTTSARGGTDTQYF. In DNA, the CDR3 is TGCAGTACCACTAGCGCCAGGGGTGGCACAGATACGCAGTATTTT.

The rearrangement links TRBV4-3 to TRBJ2-5, with TRBD1 as a possible D gene (6 bases). TRBJ2-7 matches the DNA end more closely, so the J call is doubtful. The germline CDR1 and CDR2 sequences are LGHNA and YSLEER. The CDR3 runs to 15 residues. The CDR3 nucleotides read TGCGCCAGCAGCCCACTGGTGGGGGCCTTGAACGAGCAGTACTTC. Its protein is CASSPLVGALNEQYF.

This clonotype has only a few counts. The chain links TRBV3-1 to TRBJ2-1; D not resolved. The length of the CDR3 is 14 residues. Germline V gene data show CDR1 as LGHDT and CDR2 as YNNKEL (reference sequence). The V end was cut by 1 base, the J end by 3 bases, with 7 bases between. Here the CDR3 reads CASSQGWDYNEQFF. The CDR3 DNA reads TGTGCCAGCAGCCAAGGCTGGGACTACAATGAGCAGTTCTTC.

The V call is TRBV25-1, the J call TRBJ2-5, with 7 bases that match TRBD2. Judging by the DNA end, TRBJ2-7 fits better; the J call may be wrong. CDR1 and CDR2 from the germline V gene are MGHDK and SYGVNS. This CDR3 is 13 amino acids long. The CDR3 DNA reads as TGTGCCAGCAGTTCTCTGGGGGGGTACGAGCAGTACTTC. It codes for CASSSLGGYEQYF.

This rearrangement joins TRBV20-1 to TRBJ2-5; 7 bases align to TRBD1. Per germline, CDR1 DFQATT and CDR2 SNEGSKA (reference sequence). The CDR3 has 13 residues. Germline trimming cut 7 bases from V and 5 bases from J; bases unmatched to any gene: 10. The CDR3 DNA reads as TGCAGTGTCCCAACAGGGGCGGTGGAGACCCAGTACTTC. Its translation: CSVPTGAVETQYF.